This TCR beta chain was documented in a study of human T cells and chemical hapten exposure. As to this clonotype: Lacking the conserved final phenylalanine or tryptophan, this CDR3 likely reflects a read error.

V shed 2 bases and J shed 6 bases, with 8 bases lying between them. CDR3 length: 12 residues. Germline V gene lookup returns CDR1 MNHEY and CDR2 SVGAGI. TCRdb used MiXCR to reprocess the RACE reads, holding one entry per CDR3 protein. Of around 150,000 distinct CDR3 sequences in the sample, about 14% were seen once. This sample's time point: patch test 1, 2 weeks after DPC sensitization. Treatment denoted: therapeutic diphenylcyclopropenone sensitization with weekly scalp DPC. The sample in question was whole blood, obtained in connection with sensitization to the hapten diphenylcyclopropenone (DPC). The chain joins TRBV6-5 to TRBJ2-7; D is unclear. The sequence was collected from a woman aged 25-40 years with alopecia areata. Some clones in this sample may be carry-over from other donors' samples. Written as DNA, the CDR3 is TGTGCCAGCAGTTACGAGCTTGGCGAGCAGTACCTC. Its protein is CASSYELGEQYL.